A selection of T cell receptor beta chains follows, all from one sample in a study of blood T cell repertoires in COVID-19. Here immunoSEQ multiplex PCR was the method, and the copy in TCRdb shows in-frame clones only, minus some. The sample comprises some 200,000 clones, under 95% of which are singletons, and 0.95% to 1.5% rests with the top ten. Sequences were obtained from peripheral blood. All receptors derive from a man aged 25-40 years with acute or convalescent COVID-19. The CDR3 runs from the conserved cysteine through the conserved F or W. D genes are given only for firm matches. A clone size is listed for some rows: how often the clone was seen (once, few, many), or a class if it is expanded.

cdr3_length: 15; j_call: TRBJ2-5; v_call: TRBV4-1; clone_size: -; d_call: -; cdr3_nt: TGCGCCAGCAGCCGGAATAGCGGCCAGCAAGAGACCCAGTACTTC; cdr3_aa: CASSRNSGQQETQYF
cdr3_length: 13; j_call: TRBJ1-1; v_call: TRBV2; clone_size: -; d_call: TRBD1; cdr3_nt: TGTGCCAGCGTGGGACAGGGGATTGCTGAAGCTTTCTTT; cdr3_aa: CASVGQGIAEAFF
cdr3_length: 19; j_call: TRBJ2-6; v_call: TRBV28; clone_size: -; d_call: -; cdr3_nt: TGTGCCAGCAGTTCAGTCCAGGGGTTCATGCGGAGTTGGGCCAACGTCCTGACTTTC; cdr3_aa: CASSSVQGFMRSWANVLTF
cdr3_length: 16; j_call: TRBJ2-1; v_call: TRBV24-1; clone_size: -; d_call: TRBD1; cdr3_nt: TGTGCCACCAGTGAACCCGGGACAGGGAGGGGCAATGAGCAGTTCTTC; cdr3_aa: CATSEPGTGRGNEQFF
cdr3_length: 15; j_call: TRBJ1-1; v_call: TRBV6-6; clone_size: -; d_call: TRBD1; cdr3_nt: TGTGCCAGCAGTTACCCCCCGGGGACAGACACTGAAGCTTTCTTT; cdr3_aa: CASSYPPGTDTEAFF
cdr3_length: 13; j_call: TRBJ1-3; v_call: TRBV7-2; clone_size: -; d_call: -; cdr3_nt: TGTGCCAGCAGTCATCCCGGGGAACTCACCATATATTTT; cdr3_aa: CASSHPGELTIYF
cdr3_length: 15; j_call: TRBJ1-5; v_call: TRBV6-5; clone_size: -; d_call: -; cdr3_nt: TGTGCCAGCAGTTATCAGGGTTGGGGCAATCAGCCCCAGCATTTT; cdr3_aa: CASSYQGWGNQPQHF
cdr3_length: 13; j_call: TRBJ2-7; v_call: TRBV11-3; clone_size: -; d_call: -; cdr3_nt: TGTGCCAGCAGCTTAGGCCGGAGGGATGAGCAGTACTTC; cdr3_aa: CASSLGRRDEQYF
cdr3_length: 15; j_call: TRBJ1-2; v_call: TRBV19; clone_size: -; d_call: TRBD1; cdr3_nt: TGTGCCAGTAGTTCCCCCGGGACAGGGTCCTATGGCTACACCTTC; cdr3_aa: CASSSPGTGSYGYTF
cdr3_length: 12; j_call: TRBJ1-1; v_call: TRBV12-3/TRBV12-4; clone_size: -; d_call: -; cdr3_nt: TGTGCCAGCAGTTCTGCGGTCGCGGAAGCTTTCTTT; cdr3_aa: CASSSAVAEAFF
cdr3_length: 16; j_call: TRBJ2-3; v_call: TRBV25-1; clone_size: -; d_call: -; cdr3_nt: TGTGCCAGCAGTGAATCCCCGGGAGTGGGCCCAGATACGCAGTATTTT; cdr3_aa: CASSESPGVGPDTQYF
cdr3_length: 16; j_call: TRBJ1-5; v_call: TRBV6-1; clone_size: -; d_call: TRBD1; cdr3_nt: TGTGCCAGCAGTGAACGCACAGGGGGTAGCAATCAGCCCCAGCATTTT; cdr3_aa: CASSERTGGSNQPQHF
cdr3_length: 14; j_call: TRBJ1-1; v_call: TRBV19; clone_size: -; d_call: -; cdr3_nt: TGTGCCAGTAGTATCCCCTCAGGGTACACTGAAGCTTTCTTT; cdr3_aa: CASSIPSGYTEAFF
cdr3_length: 13; j_call: TRBJ2-5; v_call: TRBV29-1; clone_size: -; d_call: -; cdr3_nt: TGCAGCTCCCTGGAGACCGGCGGAGAGACCCAGTACTTC; cdr3_aa: CSSLETGGETQYF
cdr3_length: 14; j_call: TRBJ2-5; v_call: TRBV27; clone_size: once; d_call: TRBD1; cdr3_nt: TGTGCCAGCAAACCGACAGGGGGCGGTGAGACCCAGTACTTC; cdr3_aa: CASKPTGGGETQYF
cdr3_length: 16; j_call: TRBJ2-2; v_call: TRBV7-6; clone_size: -; d_call: TRBD1; cdr3_nt: TGTGCCAGCAGCTCCCAATTACAGGGGGGCACCGGGGAGCTGTTTTTT; cdr3_aa: CASSSQLQGGTGELFF
cdr3_length: 15; j_call: TRBJ1-3; v_call: TRBV6-5; clone_size: -; d_call: TRBD1; cdr3_nt: TGTGCCAGCAGATCGACAGGGGGCTCTGGAAACACCATATATTTT; cdr3_aa: CASRSTGGSGNTIYF
cdr3_length: 15; j_call: TRBJ1-5; v_call: TRBV24-1; clone_size: -; d_call: -; cdr3_nt: TGTGCCACCAGTGACCGGTCCTTGAGCAATCAGCCCCAGCATTTT; cdr3_aa: CATSDRSLSNQPQHF
cdr3_length: 14; j_call: TRBJ2-1; v_call: TRBV7-9; clone_size: -; d_call: -; cdr3_nt: TGTGCCAGCAGGCCCGGAGGGGGCCACAATGAGCAGTTCTTC; cdr3_aa: CASRPGGGHNEQFF
cdr3_length: 13; j_call: TRBJ1-1; v_call: TRBV7-3; clone_size: -; d_call: -; cdr3_nt: TGTGCCAGCGCCGTGGGGGCAGTCACTGAAGCTTTCTTT; cdr3_aa: CASAVGAVTEAFF
cdr3_length: 15; j_call: TRBJ1-6; v_call: TRBV7-6; clone_size: -; d_call: TRBD1; cdr3_nt: TGTGCCAGCAGCGGGCCGGACAGGGGGTTTTCACCCCTCCACTTT; cdr3_aa: CASSGPDRGFSPLHF
cdr3_length: 16; j_call: TRBJ2-1; v_call: TRBV27; clone_size: -; d_call: TRBD2; cdr3_nt: TGTGCCAGCAGTTTTCTTTTCACTAGCGGGTTCGGGGAGCAGTTCTTC; cdr3_aa: CASSFLFTSGFGEQFF
cdr3_length: 15; j_call: TRBJ2-7; v_call: TRBV28; clone_size: -; d_call: -; cdr3_nt: TGTGCCAGCAGTTTAGGGGGGATGCCGACCTACGAGCAGTACTTC; cdr3_aa: CASSLGGMPTYEQYF
cdr3_length: 13; j_call: TRBJ1-6; v_call: TRBV30; clone_size: -; d_call: -; cdr3_nt: TGTGCCTGGAGTCTGACAGGCTATTCACCCCTCCACTTT; cdr3_aa: CAWSLTGYSPLHF
cdr3_length: 15; j_call: TRBJ1-6; v_call: TRBV7-2; clone_size: many; d_call: TRBD1; cdr3_nt: TGTGCCAGCAGCTCCGGGACAGGGATTCATTCACCCCTCCACTTT; cdr3_aa: CASSSGTGIHSPLHF
cdr3_length: 14; j_call: TRBJ2-1; v_call: TRBV6-6; clone_size: -; d_call: TRBD1; cdr3_nt: TGTGCCAGCAGTTACTTCCAGGGGGCTGGTGAGCAGTTCTTC; cdr3_aa: CASSYFQGAGEQFF
cdr3_length: 16; j_call: TRBJ1-5; v_call: TRBV4-2; clone_size: -; d_call: TRBD1; cdr3_nt: TGTGCCAGCAGCCATAGGGACAGGGAGGGGGATCAGCCCCAGCATTTT; cdr3_aa: CASSHRDREGDQPQHF
cdr3_length: 15; j_call: TRBJ2-1; v_call: TRBV15; clone_size: -; d_call: TRBD1; cdr3_nt: TGTGCCACCAGCCGTGGACAGGGCACCTACAATGAGCAGTTCTTC; cdr3_aa: CATSRGQGTYNEQFF
cdr3_length: 15; j_call: TRBJ1-6; v_call: TRBV9; clone_size: -; d_call: -; cdr3_nt: TGTGCCAGCAAATCCCGGGATGACTATAATTCACCCCTCCACTTT; cdr3_aa: CASKSRDDYNSPLHF
cdr3_length: 15; j_call: TRBJ2-3; v_call: TRBV7-3; clone_size: -; d_call: TRBD2; cdr3_nt: TGTGCCAGCAGCTCGGGACTAGCGGGCACAGATACGCAGTATTTT; cdr3_aa: CASSSGLAGTDTQYF
cdr3_length: 13; j_call: TRBJ1-4; v_call: TRBV30; clone_size: -; d_call: -; cdr3_nt: TGTGCCTGGAGTGGACGGGGAGATGAAAAACTGTTTTTT; cdr3_aa: CAWSGRGDEKLFF
cdr3_length: 18; j_call: TRBJ2-1; v_call: TRBV28; clone_size: -; d_call: -; cdr3_nt: TGTGCCAGCAGTTTCCCCTCCGGTGGCGGAGGATCCTACAATGAGCAGTTCTTC; cdr3_aa: CASSFPSGGGGSYNEQFF
cdr3_length: 14; j_call: TRBJ1-1; v_call: TRBV7-9; clone_size: -; d_call: -; cdr3_nt: TGTGCCAGCAGCTTGGAGACAGCGAACACTGAAGCTTTCTTT; cdr3_aa: CASSLETANTEAFF
cdr3_length: 13; j_call: TRBJ1-2; v_call: TRBV30; clone_size: -; d_call: -; cdr3_nt: TGTGCCTGGAGTACCCAGGGTAACTATGGCTACACCTTC; cdr3_aa: CAWSTQGNYGYTF
cdr3_length: 16; j_call: TRBJ2-1; v_call: TRBV27; clone_size: -; d_call: -; cdr3_nt: TGTGCCAGCAGTTTCCTTATCGGGCCAGGGCTCAATGAGCAGTTCTTC; cdr3_aa: CASSFLIGPGLNEQFF
cdr3_length: 15; j_call: TRBJ1-5; v_call: TRBV6-6; clone_size: -; d_call: TRBD1; cdr3_nt: TGTGCCAGCAGTTACTCGGGACAGACAAATCAGCCCCAGCATTTT; cdr3_aa: CASSYSGQTNQPQHF
cdr3_length: 15; j_call: TRBJ1-3; v_call: TRBV19; clone_size: -; d_call: -; cdr3_nt: TGTGCCAGTAGTCCGCAGGGGTTCTCTGGAAACACCATATATTTT; cdr3_aa: CASSPQGFSGNTIYF
cdr3_length: 15; j_call: TRBJ1-5; v_call: TRBV11-2; clone_size: -; d_call: TRBD1; cdr3_nt: TGTGCCAGCAGCCCAGGGACAGGGGAGGGACAGCCCCAGCATTTT; cdr3_aa: CASSPGTGEGQPQHF
cdr3_length: 15; j_call: TRBJ1-6; v_call: TRBV28; clone_size: -; d_call: TRBD1; cdr3_nt: TGTGCCAGCAGTGGAGGGACAGGATATAATTCACCCCTCCACTTT; cdr3_aa: CASSGGTGYNSPLHF
cdr3_length: 15; j_call: TRBJ2-1; v_call: TRBV28; clone_size: -; d_call: -; cdr3_nt: TGTGCCAGTAGGCCGGGCGGGATCACCTACAATGAGCAGTTCTTC; cdr3_aa: CASRPGGITYNEQFF
cdr3_length: 15; j_call: TRBJ2-2; v_call: TRBV11-1; clone_size: -; d_call: -; cdr3_nt: TGTGCCAGCAGCATCGGACAGACAACTACCGGGGAGCTGTTTTTT; cdr3_aa: CASSIGQTTTGELFF
cdr3_length: 16; j_call: TRBJ1-1; v_call: TRBV7-9; clone_size: -; d_call: -; cdr3_nt: TGTGCCAGCAGCCGCACCCTACAGGGCGAGAACACTGAAGCTTTCTTT; cdr3_aa: CASSRTLQGENTEAFF